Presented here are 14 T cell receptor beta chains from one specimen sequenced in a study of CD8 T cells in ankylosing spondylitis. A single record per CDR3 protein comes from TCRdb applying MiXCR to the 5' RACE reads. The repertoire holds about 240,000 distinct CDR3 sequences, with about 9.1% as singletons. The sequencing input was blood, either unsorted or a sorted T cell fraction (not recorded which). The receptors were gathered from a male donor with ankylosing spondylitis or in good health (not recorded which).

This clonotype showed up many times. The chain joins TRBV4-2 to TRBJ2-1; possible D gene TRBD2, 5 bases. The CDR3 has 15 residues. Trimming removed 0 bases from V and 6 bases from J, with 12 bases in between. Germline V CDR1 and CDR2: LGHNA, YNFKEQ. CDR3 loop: CASSQDRELSNEQFF. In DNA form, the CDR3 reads TGTGCCAGCAGCCAAGATCGGGAACTCTCCAATGAGCAGTTCTTC.

CDR3 bases: TGTGCCAGCAGCTTGACCCCCGGGGCCAACGTCCTGACTTTC. It specifies CASSLTPGANVLTF. The chain is built from TRBV7-3 and TRBJ2-6, with D hard to call. The CDR3 length is 14 residues. The germline CDR1 and CDR2 sequences are SGHTA and FQGTGA. Trimming took 3 bases from V and 4 from J, leaving 7 bases between them.

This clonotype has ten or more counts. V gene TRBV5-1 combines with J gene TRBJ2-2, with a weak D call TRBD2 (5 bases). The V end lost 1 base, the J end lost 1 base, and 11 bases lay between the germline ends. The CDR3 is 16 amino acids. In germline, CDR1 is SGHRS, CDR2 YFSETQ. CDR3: CASSLSGGLNTGELFF. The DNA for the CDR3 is TGCGCCAGCAGCTTGTCCGGCGGACTGAACACCGGGGAGCTGTTTTTT.

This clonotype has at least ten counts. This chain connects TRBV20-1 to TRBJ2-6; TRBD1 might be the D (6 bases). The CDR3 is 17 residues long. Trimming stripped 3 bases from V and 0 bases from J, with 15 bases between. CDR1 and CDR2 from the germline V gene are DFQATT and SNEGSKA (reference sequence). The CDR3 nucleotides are TGCAGTGCTAGCAGGACAGAGACCATCTCTGGGGCCAACGTCCTGACTTTC. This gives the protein CSASRTETISGANVLTF.

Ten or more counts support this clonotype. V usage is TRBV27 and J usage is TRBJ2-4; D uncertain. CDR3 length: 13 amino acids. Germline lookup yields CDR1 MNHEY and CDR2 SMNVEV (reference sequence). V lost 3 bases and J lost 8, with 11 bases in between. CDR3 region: CASSFKGWDIQYF. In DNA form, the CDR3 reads TGTGCCAGCAGTTTCAAGGGCTGGGACATTCAGTACTTC.

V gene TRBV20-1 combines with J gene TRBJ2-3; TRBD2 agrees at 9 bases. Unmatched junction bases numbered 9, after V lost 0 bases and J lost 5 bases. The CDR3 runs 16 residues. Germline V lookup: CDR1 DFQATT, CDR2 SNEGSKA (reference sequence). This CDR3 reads CSARDLERGVGDTQYF. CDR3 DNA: TGCAGTGCTAGAGATCTAGAGCGGGGGGTTGGAGATACGCAGTATTTT.

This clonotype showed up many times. CDR3 bases: TGTGCCAGCAGCTTAGCTCCAGAATGGACTGAAGCTTTCTTT. This translates into CASSLAPEWTEAFF. The rearrangement uses TRBV7-2 and TRBJ1-1; no firm D call. Germline V lookup: CDR1 SGHTA, CDR2 FQGNSA. This CDR3 is built from 14 residues. V lost 0 bases and J lost 5, with 10 bases in between.

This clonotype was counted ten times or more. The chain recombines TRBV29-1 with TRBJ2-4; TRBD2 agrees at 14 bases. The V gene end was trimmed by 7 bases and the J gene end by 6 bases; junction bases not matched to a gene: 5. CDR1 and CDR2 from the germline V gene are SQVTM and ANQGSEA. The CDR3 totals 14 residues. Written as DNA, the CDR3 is TGCAGCGCCGGGACTAGCGGGAGAATAAACATTCAGTACTTC. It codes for CSAGTSGRINIQYF.

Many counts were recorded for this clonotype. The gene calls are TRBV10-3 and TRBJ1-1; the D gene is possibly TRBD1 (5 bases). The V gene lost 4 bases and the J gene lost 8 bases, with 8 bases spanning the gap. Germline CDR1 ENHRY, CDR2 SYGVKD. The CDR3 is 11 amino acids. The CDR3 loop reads CAISGDFEAFF. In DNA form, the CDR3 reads TGTGCCATCAGTGGGGACTTCGAAGCTTTCTTT.

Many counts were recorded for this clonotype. CDR3 in DNA: TGCGCCAGCAGCTTGATGCCCAGCTCCTACAATGAGCAGTTCTTC. Its translation: CASSLMPSSYNEQFF. J is TRBJ2-1 and V is TRBV5-1; D ambiguous. This CDR3 is 15 amino acids long. Trimming cost V 1 base and J 0 bases, with 8 bases left between them. Germline CDR1 is SGHRS and CDR2 is YFSETQ.

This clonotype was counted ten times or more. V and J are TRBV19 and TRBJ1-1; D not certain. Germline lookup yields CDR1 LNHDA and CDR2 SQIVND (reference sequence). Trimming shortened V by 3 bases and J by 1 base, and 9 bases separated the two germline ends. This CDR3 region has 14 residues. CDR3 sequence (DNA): TGTGCCAGTAGTATTAAACTGACGAACACTGAAGCTTTCTTT. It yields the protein CASSIKLTNTEAFF.

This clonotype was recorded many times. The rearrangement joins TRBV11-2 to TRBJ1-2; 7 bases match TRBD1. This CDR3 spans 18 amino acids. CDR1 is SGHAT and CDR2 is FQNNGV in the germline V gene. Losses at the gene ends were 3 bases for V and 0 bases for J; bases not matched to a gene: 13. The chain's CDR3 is CASSFRVGRGRANYGYTF. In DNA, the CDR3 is TGTGCCAGCAGCTTCCGGGTTGGCAGGGGGAGAGCTAACTATGGCTACACCTTC.

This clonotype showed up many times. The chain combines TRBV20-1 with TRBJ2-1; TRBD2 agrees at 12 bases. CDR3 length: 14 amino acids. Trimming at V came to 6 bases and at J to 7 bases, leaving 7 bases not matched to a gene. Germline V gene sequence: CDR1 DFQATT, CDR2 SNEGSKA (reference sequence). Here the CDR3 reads CSAQTSGRINEQFF. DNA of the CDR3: TGCAGTGCCCAGACTAGCGGGAGAATTAATGAGCAGTTCTTC.

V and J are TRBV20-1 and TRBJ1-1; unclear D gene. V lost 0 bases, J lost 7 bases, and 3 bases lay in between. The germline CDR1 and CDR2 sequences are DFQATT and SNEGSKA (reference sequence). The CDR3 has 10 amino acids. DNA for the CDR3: TGCAGTGCTAGAGATGGTGAAGCTTTCTTT. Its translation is CSARDGEAFF.